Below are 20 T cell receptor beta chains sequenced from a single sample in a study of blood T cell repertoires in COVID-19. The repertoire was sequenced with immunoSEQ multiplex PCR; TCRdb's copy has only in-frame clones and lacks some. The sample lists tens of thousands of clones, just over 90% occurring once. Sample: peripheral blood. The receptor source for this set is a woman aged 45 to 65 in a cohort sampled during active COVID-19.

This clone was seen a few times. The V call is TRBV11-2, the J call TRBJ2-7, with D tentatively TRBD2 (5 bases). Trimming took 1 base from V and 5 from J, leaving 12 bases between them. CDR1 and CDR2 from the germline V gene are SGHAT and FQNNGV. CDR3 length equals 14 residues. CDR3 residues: CASSLVRTRDEQYF. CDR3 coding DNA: TGTGCCAGCAGCTTAGTACGGACGAGGGACGAGCAGTACTTC.

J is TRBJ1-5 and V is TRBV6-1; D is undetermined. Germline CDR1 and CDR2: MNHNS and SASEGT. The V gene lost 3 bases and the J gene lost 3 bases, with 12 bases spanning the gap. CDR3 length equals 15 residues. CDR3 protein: CASSERGVNNQPQHF. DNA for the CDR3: TGTGCCAGCAGTGAGCGGGGAGTTAACAATCAGCCCCAGCATTTT.

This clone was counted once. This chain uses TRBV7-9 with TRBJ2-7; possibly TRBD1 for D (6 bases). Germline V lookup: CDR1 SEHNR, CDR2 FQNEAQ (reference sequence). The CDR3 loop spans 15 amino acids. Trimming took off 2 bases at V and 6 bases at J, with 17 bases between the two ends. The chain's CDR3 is CASSLTGKSQAEQYF. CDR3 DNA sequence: TGTGCCAGCAGCTTAACAGGGAAGTCTCAGGCCGAGCAGTACTTC.

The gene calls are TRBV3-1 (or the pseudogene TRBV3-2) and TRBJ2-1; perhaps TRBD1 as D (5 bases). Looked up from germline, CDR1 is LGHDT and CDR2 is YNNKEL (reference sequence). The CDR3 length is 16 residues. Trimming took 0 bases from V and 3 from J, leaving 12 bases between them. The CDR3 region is CASSQDGAVHYNEQFF. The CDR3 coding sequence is TGTGCCAGCAGCCAAGATGGGGCAGTACACTACAATGAGCAGTTCTTC.

The CDR3 DNA is TGTGCCAGCAGCGGGACTAGCGGGAGTAGGGTCTACGAGCAGTACTTC. This translates into CASSGTSGSRVYEQYF. The gene calls are TRBV5-4 and TRBJ2-7, with 14 bases fitting TRBD2. The CDR3 covers 16 residues. The junction had 6 bases not matched to a gene; V was cut back by 4 bases and J by 3 bases. Germline V gene data show CDR1 as SGHNT and CDR2 as YYREEE (reference sequence).

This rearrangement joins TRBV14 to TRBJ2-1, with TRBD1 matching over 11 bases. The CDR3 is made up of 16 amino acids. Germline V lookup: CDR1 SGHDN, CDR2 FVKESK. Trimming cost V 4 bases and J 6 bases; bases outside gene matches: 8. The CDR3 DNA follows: TGTGCCAGCAGCCCAACGTCCGGGACAGGGGGCAATGAGCAGTTCTTC. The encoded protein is CASSPTSGTGGNEQFF.

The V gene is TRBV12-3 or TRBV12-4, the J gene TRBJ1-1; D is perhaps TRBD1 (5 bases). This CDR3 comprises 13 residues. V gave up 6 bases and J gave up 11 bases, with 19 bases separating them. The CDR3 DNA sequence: TGTGCCAGCAGCCCTGGAAGGGAGGGGAAGGCTTTCTTT. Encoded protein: CASSPGREGKAFF.

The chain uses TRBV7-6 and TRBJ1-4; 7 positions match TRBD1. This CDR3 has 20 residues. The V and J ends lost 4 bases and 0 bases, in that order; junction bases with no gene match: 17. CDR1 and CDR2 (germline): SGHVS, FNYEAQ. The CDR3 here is CASSWGSVGQQSPTNEKLFF. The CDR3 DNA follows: TGTGCCAGCAGCTGGGGCTCCGTGGGACAGCAAAGTCCAACTAATGAAAAACTGTTTTTT. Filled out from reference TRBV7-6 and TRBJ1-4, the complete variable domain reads GAGVSQSPRYKVTKRGQDVALRCDPISGHVSLYWYRQALGQGPEFLTYFNYEAQQDKSGLPNDRFSAERPEGSISTLTIQRTEQRDSAMYRCASSWGSVGQQSPTNEKLFFGSGTQLSVL.

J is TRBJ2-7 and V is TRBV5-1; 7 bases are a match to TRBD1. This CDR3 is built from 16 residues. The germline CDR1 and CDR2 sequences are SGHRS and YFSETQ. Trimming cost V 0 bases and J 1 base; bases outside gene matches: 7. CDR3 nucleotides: TGCGCCAGCAGCTTGGGACCAGGGGGTGGGTCCTACGAGCAGTACTTC. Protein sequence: CASSLGPGGGSYEQYF.

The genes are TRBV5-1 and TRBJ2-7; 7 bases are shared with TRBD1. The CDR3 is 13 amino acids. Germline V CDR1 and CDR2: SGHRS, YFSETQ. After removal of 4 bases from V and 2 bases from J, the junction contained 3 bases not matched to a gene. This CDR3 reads CASSVTGTYEQYF. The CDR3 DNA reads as TGCGCCAGCAGCGTGACAGGGACCTACGAGCAGTACTTC. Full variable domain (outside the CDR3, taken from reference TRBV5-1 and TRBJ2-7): KAGVTQTPRYLIKTRGQQVTLSCSPISGHRSVSWYQQTPGQGLQFLFEYFSETQRNKGNFPGRFSGRQFSNSRSEMNVSTLELGDSALYLCASSVTGTYEQYFGPGTRLTVT.

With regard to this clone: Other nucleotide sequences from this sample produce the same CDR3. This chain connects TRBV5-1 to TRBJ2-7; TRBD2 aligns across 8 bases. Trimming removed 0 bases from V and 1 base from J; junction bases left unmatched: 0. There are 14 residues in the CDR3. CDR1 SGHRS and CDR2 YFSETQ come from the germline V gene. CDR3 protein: CASSLAGGSYEQYF. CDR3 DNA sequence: TGCGCCAGCAGCTTGGCGGGGGGGTCCTACGAGCAGTACTTC.

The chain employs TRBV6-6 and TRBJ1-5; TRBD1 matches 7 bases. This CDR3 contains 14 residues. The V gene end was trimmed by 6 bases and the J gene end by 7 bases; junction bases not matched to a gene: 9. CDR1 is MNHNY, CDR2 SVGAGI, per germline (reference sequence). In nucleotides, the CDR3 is TGTGCCAGCAGCCACGAGGGGGCAGAGCAGCCCCAGCATTTT. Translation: CASSHEGAEQPQHF.

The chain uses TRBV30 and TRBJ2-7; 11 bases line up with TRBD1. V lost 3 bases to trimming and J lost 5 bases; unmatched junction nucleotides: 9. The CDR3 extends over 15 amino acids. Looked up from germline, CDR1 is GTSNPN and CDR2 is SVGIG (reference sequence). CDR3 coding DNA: TGTGCCTGGAGCGTCGGAGGACAGGGGGCTGACGAGCAGTACTTC. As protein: CAWSVGGQGADEQYF.

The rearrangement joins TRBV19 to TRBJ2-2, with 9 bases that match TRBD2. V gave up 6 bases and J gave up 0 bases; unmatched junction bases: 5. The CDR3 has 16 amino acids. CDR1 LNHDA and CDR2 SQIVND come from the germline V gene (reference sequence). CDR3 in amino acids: CASRVAGASNTGELFF. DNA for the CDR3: TGTGCCAGTAGGGTAGCGGGGGCCTCGAACACCGGGGAGCTGTTTTTT.

The CDR3 spells CASSGPGTGGGYTF. CDR3 coding DNA: TGTGCCAGCAGCGGACCCGGGACAGGGGGCGGCTACACCTTC. The genes are TRBV7-9 and TRBJ1-2; 12 bases are shared with TRBD1. The CDR3 runs to 14 residues. From germline, CDR1 is SEHNR and CDR2 FQNEAQ (reference sequence). The J segment lost 8 bases and the V segment lost 5 bases, leaving 6 bases of the junction unmatched.

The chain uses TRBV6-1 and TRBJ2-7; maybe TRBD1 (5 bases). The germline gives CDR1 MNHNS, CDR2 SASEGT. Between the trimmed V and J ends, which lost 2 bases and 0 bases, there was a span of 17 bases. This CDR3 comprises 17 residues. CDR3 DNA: TGTGCCAGCAGTGAAAATCGTGCGACAGTCCGCTCCTACGAGCAGTACTTC. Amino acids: CASSENRATVRSYEQYF.

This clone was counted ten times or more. The CDR3 sequence is CASSHGGADSTEAFF. The DNA for the CDR3 is TGTGCCAGCAGCCACGGCGGGGCCGATTCGACTGAAGCTTTCTTT. V gene TRBV7-9 combines with J gene TRBJ1-1; D possibly corresponds to TRBD1 (5 bases). Germline assignment: CDR1 SEHNR and CDR2 FQNEAQ (reference sequence). Between the trimmed V and J ends, which lost 5 bases and 5 bases, there was a span of 18 bases. The CDR3 extends over 15 amino acids.

CDR3: CASYTPVGASDEQYF. DNA for the CDR3: TGTGCCAGCTATACTCCCGTGGGGGCGTCGGACGAGCAGTACTTC. The V call is TRBV2, the J call TRBJ2-7; maybe TRBD1 (6 bases). Germline assignment: CDR1 SNHLY and CDR2 FYNNEI. This CDR3 contains 15 residues. Trimming shortened V by 8 bases and J by 5 bases, and 22 bases separated the two germline ends.

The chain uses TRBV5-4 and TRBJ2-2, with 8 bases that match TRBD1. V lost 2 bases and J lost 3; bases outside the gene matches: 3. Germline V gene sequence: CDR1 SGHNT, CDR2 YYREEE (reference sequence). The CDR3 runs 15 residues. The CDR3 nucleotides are TGTGCCAGCAGCTTCCCACAGGGGGACACCGGGGAGCTGTTTTTT. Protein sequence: CASSFPQGDTGELFF.

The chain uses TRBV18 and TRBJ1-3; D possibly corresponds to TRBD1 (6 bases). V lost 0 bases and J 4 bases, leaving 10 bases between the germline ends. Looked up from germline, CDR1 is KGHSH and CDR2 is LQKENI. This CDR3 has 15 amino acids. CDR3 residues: CASSPPRTAGNTIYF. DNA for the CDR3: TGTGCCAGCTCACCACCCCGGACAGCGGGAAACACCATATATTTT.